This entry lists 4 T cell receptor beta chains sequenced from one sample in a study of control samples from healthy donors and cancer patients. Assay used: immunoSEQ multiplex PCR; TCRdb lists only in-frame clones, some missing. The ten most abundant clones cover about 2.2% of a sample with under 200,000 clones. The material sequenced was blood. The receptors come from a young woman in good health.

The chain has TRBV28 and TRBJ1-5, with D maybe TRBD1 (6 bases). Germline V gives CDR1 MDHEN, CDR2 SYDVKM. The CDR3 sequence is 15 residues long. The germline V and J ends were trimmed by 7 bases and 2 bases, with 15 bases remaining between them. CDR3 in amino acids: CASNQQGPRNQPQHF. The DNA of the CDR3 is TGTGCCAGCAACCAACAGGGCCCCCGCAATCAGCCCCAGCATTTT.

The gene calls are TRBV30 and TRBJ1-2, with D tentatively TRBD1 (5 bases). CDR3 length equals 14 residues. V lost 5 bases and J lost 3, with 16 bases in between. CDR1 GTSNPN and CDR2 SVGIG come from the germline V gene (reference sequence). The CDR3 loop is CAWVGTGTYYGYTF. Written as DNA, the CDR3 is TGTGCCTGGGTTGGGACCGGTACCTACTATGGCTACACCTTC.

This chain uses TRBV19 with TRBJ1-1; D not resolved. The CDR3 length is 13 residues. The V and J ends lost 4 bases and 1 base respectively, with 7 bases between them. The germline gives CDR1 LNHDA, CDR2 SQIVND (reference sequence). Here the CDR3 reads CASSNDGNTEAFF. Here the CDR3 DNA reads TGTGCCAGTAGTAATGACGGGAACACTGAAGCTTTCTTT.

The V gene is TRBV5-1, the J gene TRBJ2-3; D remains ambiguous. This CDR3 is 17 amino acids long. Trimming removed 4 bases at V and 2 bases at J, with 20 bases between. Germline assignment: CDR1 SGHRS and CDR2 YFSETQ. In DNA form, the CDR3 reads TGCGCCAGCAGCCTAAGACTTTCTTTGGGAAACACAGATACGCAGTATTTT. This gives the protein CASSLRLSLGNTDTQYF.